This TCR beta chain was found in a study of relationships among human T cell subsets. Broader study findings: Across seven subsets, gene usage, CDR3 length and N-additions did not differ significantly.

Bead selections for CD25, CD56 and CD294 left a flow-through collected as Th1 cells. TCR alpha and beta CDR3s were amplified from mRNA by semiquantitative ARM-PCR. In ARM-PCR, communal superprimers followed tagged nested gene-specific primers for exponential amplification. TCRdb reprocessed the multiplex PCR reads with MiXCR, giving one entry per CDR3 protein. The repertoire includes about 13,000 distinct CDR3 sequences, around 69% of them detected once, and 25% to 30% sits in the top ten. The CDR3 loop spans 15 amino acids. The V end lost 2 bases, the J end lost 1 base, and 6 bases lay between the germline ends. To note about this clonotype: Its antigen remains unknown.

This TCR derives from a man between 35 and 55 years old in good health. The sequenced material came from CD4+ Th1 cells sorted from blood. The V and J genes are TRBV12-3 or TRBV12-4 and TRBJ2-6, with D maybe TRBD2 (5 bases). The CDR3, as DNA: TGTGCCAGCAGTTTACGGACTTCTGGGGCCAACGTCCTGACTTTC. Its protein product is CASSLRTSGANVLTF.